This entry features one TCR beta chain sequence. In this sample, this clone turned up once. Which antigen it targets is not known. No base quality values were provided; no much bigger clone lies one nucleotide off. This specimen comes from a study of blood T cell repertoires in COVID-19 (dated by TCRdb to the early 2020s). Notes on the research overall: Samples covering the acute and convalescent phases of COVID-19 were provided by collaborators in the United States, Italy and Spain. The prospective study material was composed of cDNA or gDNA derived from T cells, B-cell-depleted T cells, or PBMCs. Deeply sampled blood TCRbeta repertoires from subjects exposed to, actively infected with, or recovered from COVID-19 were included in the dataset. The repertoires were made available in a free public database intended to serve as a resource for research on the immune response to SARS-CoV-2. Samples came from the ongoing ImmuneRACE study (first 160 participants) plus 1,254 subjects from 6 global collaborators. Nearly every sample came with metadata listing a de-identified subject ID, COVID-19 status, age in years and sex. Where available, HLA class I and class II types were taken from metadata supplied by the sample provider and were not determined by assay-based typing. The full study reports these points: How much clinical and demographic metadata was included differed by source and by participant, and the metadata was provided uncurated.

V and J are truncated by 1 base and 2 bases respectively, leaving an intervening sequence of 15 bases. The CDR3 measures 17 amino acids from cysteine to phenylalanine. Only the CDR3 DNA is retained, 51 bases long and in frame from the first base. CDR1 and CDR2, per the germline V gene, are MGHRA and YSYEKL. TCRbeta CDR3 regions were amplified from genomic DNA by means of the immunoSEQ Assay, a bias-controlled multiplex PCR. The study's processing was this. The number of nucleated cells in each sample was estimated by amplification of reference gene primers within the assay. Sequence reads were collapsed and filtered to measure the absolute abundance of every unique TCRbeta CDR3 rearrangement. For each sample, productive Simpson clonality was calculated as the square root of Simpson's diversity index across productive rearrangements. TCRdb's version of the immuneACCESS table is confined to in-frame rearrangements and falls short of the full clone set. An unresolved V gene accounts for under half of the shortfall where checked; the remainder is of unknown origin. D and trimming were read from the DNA, whereas the V and J calls and clone size are those reported in that table. The sample contains around 250,000 clones, roughly 86% of them found a single time. The top ten constitute about 1.7% of the sample.

Another Seattle source contributed samples from volunteer blood donors who had recovered from COVID-19. The collaborating institutions used their own protocols to collect whole blood in K2EDTA tubes. For TCRbeta analysis, collaborator samples were shipped as frozen whole blood, as isolated PBMCs, or as DNA extracted from either sample type. The clonotype comes from a woman between 55 and 75 years old who had recovered from COVID-19. The chain couples TRBV4-1 to TRBJ2-4; possibly the D gene is TRBD2, per 5 matching bases. Sequenced input: peripheral blood. The DNA sequence is given as TGCGCCAGCAGCCAAGTAGTTATCGGGATTTCCAAAAACATTCAGTACTTC. Translated, it reads CASSQVVIGISKNIQYF.